This T cell receptor beta chain emerged from a study of T cell changes during pregnancy in multiple sclerosis. CDR1 and CDR2 from the germline V gene are MGHRA and YSYEKL. The CDR3 runs to 16 residues. J lost 1 base, V lost 2 bases, and 5 bases had no gene match. This clone was detected only once. The table came from immunoSEQ multiplex PCR; TCRdb's copy has only in-frame clones and leaves some out. The sample gives over 40,000 clones, roughly 90% of which show up once; less than 1.5% is in the top ten. This sample comprised CD4+ T cells from peripheral blood mononuclear cells, obtained in the second trimester of pregnancy. This chain uses TRBV4-1 with TRBJ2-5; TRBD2 agrees at 9 bases. This clonotype was sampled from a female donor with multiple sclerosis, enrolled in a pregnancy study. CDR3 protein: CASSQPGLASQETQYF. CDR3 bases: TGCGCCAGCAGCCAACCTGGACTAGCGAGCCAAGAGACCCAGTACTTC.